This T cell receptor beta chain was found in a study of T cells in Graves' hyperthyroidism and ophthalmopathy. This clonotype was seen repeatedly, ten times or more. What it binds is unknown. Using RNA transcripts as the source, TCR beta CDR3 regions were amplified. When the TCR CDR3 underwent first-round RT-PCR, the HTBI primer set was used. One entry per CDR3 protein results from TCRdb running MiXCR on the multiplex PCR reads. Among roughly 290,000 distinct CDR3 sequences, 12% to 15% were seen once, and the ten largest hold 7.9%. Germline assignment: CDR1 SEHNR and CDR2 FQNEAQ (reference sequence). This CDR3 contains 15 residues. V lost 5 bases and J lost 0, with 11 bases in between. Each 10 ml fresh peripheral blood draw supplied the PBMCs. Study-level points and caveats: In simple terms, a model built on 13 V-J features told ophthalmopathy apart from stable hyperthyroidism.

The sequence came from a woman in her 40s with Graves' hyperthyroidism. Specimen: blood. The chain couples TRBV7-9 to TRBJ1-5; no clear D gene. CDR3 amino acids: CASSPMGNSNQPQHF. CDR3 DNA: TGTGCCAGCAGCCCTATGGGGAATAGCAATCAGCCCCAGCATTTT.